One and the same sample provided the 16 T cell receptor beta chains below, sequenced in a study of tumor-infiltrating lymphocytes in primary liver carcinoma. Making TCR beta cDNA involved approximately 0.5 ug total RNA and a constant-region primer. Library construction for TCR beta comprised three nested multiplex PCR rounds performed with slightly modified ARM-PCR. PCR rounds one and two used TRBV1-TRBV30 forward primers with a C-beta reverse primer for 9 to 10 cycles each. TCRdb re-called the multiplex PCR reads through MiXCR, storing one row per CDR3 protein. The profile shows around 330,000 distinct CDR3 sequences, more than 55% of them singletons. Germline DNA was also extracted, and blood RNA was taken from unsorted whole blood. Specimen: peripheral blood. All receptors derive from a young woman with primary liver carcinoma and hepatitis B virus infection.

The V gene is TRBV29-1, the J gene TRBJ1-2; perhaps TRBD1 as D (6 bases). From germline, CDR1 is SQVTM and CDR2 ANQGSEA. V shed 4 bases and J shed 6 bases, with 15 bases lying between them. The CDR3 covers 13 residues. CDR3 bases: TGCAGCGTTGGCGAGGCCAGGGGAAATGGCTACACCTTC. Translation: CSVGEARGNGYTF.

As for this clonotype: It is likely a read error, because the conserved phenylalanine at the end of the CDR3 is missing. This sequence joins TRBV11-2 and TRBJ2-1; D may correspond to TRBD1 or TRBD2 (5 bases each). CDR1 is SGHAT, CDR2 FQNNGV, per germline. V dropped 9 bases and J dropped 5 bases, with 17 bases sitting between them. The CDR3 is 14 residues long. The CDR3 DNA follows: TGTGCCAGTTCGGGACGCGGAAAGGACAATGAGCAGTTCCTC. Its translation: CASSGRGKDNEQFL.

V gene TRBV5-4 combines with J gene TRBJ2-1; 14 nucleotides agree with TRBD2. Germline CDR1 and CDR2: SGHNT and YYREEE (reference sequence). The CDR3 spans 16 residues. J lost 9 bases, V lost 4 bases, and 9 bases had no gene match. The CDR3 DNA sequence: TGTGCCAGCAGCGCGCCCGGGACTAGCGGGAGTACTGAGCAGTTCTTC. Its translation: CASSAPGTSGSTEQFF.

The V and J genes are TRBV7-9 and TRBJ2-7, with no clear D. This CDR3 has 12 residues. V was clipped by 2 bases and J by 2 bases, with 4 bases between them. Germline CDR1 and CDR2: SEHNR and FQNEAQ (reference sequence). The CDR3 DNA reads TGTGCCAGCAGCTTACAGCCCTACGAGCAGTACTTC. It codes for CASSLQPYEQYF.

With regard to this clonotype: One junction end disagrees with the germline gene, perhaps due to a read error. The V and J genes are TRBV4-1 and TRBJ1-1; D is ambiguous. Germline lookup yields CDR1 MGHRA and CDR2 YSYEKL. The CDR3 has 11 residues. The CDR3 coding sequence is TGCACCAGCAGACGCCATGAGTTGACTTTCTTT. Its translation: CTSRRHELTFF.

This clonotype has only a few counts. CDR3: CASSSQGVQQPQHF. The CDR3 DNA is TGTGCCAGCAGCTCACAGGGTGTGCAACAGCCCCAGCATTTT. The J gene is TRBJ1-5, the V gene TRBV5-6; D might be TRBD1 (6 bases). The CDR3 has 14 amino acids. Germline V gene data show CDR1 as SGHDT and CDR2 as YYEEEE. V gave up 3 bases and J gave up 7 bases, with 14 bases separating them.

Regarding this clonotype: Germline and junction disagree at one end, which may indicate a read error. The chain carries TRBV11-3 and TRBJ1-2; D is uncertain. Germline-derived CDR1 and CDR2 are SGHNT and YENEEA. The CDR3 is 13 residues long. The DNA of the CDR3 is TGTACCAGCAGCTTAGGCGGGTTCGAAGGCTATACCTTC. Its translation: CTSSLGGFEGYTF.

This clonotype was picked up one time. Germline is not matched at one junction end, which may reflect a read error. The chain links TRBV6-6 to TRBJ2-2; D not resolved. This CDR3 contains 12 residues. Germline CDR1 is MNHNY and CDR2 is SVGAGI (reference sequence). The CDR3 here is CVSSPGTGELFF. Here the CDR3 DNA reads TGTGTCAGCAGTCCAGGCACCGGGGAGCTGTTTTTT.

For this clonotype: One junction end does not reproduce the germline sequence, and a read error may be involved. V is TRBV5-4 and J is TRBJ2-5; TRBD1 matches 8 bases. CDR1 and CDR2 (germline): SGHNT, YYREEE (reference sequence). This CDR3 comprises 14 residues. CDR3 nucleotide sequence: TGTACCAGCAGTCCAGGGGGCGCGGAAGAGACCCAGTACTTC. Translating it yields CTSSPGGAEETQYF.

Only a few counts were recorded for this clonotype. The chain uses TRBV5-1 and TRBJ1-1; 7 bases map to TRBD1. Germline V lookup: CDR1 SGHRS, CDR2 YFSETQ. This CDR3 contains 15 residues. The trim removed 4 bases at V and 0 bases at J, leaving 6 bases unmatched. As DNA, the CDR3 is TGCGCCAGCAGCACAGGGGACGGGATGAACACTGAAGCTTTCTTT. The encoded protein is CASSTGDGMNTEAFF.

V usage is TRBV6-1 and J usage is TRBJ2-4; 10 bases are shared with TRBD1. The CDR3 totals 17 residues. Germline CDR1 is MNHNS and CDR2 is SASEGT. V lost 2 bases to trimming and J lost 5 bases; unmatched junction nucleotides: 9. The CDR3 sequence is CASSEIGGTGVENIQYF. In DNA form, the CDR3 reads TGTGCCAGCAGTGAAATCGGTGGGACAGGGGTCGAAAACATTCAGTACTTC.

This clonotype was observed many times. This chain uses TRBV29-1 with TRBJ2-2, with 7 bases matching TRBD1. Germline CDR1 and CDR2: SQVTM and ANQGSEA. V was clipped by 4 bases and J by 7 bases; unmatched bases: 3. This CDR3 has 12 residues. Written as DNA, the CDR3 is TGCAGCGTTGGGTCAGGGGGCGGGGAGCTGTTTTTT. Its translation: CSVGSGGGELFF.

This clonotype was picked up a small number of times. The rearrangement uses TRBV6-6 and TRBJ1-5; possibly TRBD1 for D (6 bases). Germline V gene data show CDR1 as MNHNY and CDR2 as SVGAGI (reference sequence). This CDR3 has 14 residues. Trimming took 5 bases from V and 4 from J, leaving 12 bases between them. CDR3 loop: CASSTRQGNQPQHF. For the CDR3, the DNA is TGTGCCAGCAGTACACGGCAGGGGAATCAGCCCCAGCATTTT.

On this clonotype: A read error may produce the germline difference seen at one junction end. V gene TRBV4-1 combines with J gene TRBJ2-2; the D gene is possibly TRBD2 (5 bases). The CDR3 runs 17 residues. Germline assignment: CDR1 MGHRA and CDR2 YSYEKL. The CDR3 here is CAISQDRSGKNTGELFF. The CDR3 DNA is TGCGCCATCAGCCAAGATCGTTCGGGAAAGAACACCGGGGAGCTGTTTTTT.

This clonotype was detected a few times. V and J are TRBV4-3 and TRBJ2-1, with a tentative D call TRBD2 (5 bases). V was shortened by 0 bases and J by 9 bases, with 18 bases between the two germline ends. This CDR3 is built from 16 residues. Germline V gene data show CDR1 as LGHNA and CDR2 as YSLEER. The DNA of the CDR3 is TGCGCCAGCAGCCAAGATTCTGACTACTTCTGGCGTGAGCAGTTCTTC. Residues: CASSQDSDYFWREQFF.

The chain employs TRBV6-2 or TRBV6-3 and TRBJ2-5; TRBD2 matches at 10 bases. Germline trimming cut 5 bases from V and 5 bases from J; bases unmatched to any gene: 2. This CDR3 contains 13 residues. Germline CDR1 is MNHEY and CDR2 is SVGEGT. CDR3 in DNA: TGTGCCAGCAGTGGGACTAGCGTTGAGACCCAGTACTTC. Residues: CASSGTSVETQYF.